These 23 T cell receptor beta chains originate from one sample sequenced in a study of radiotherapy plus CTLA-4 blockade in lung cancer. The repertoire was sequenced with immunoSEQ multiplex PCR; TCRdb's copy has only in-frame clones and lacks some. The data contain about 80,000 clones, more than 75% of them singletons. The sequencing used peripheral blood, collected from a patient treated with radiotherapy plus ipilimumab. Receptors originate from a human donor with non-small cell lung cancer who had stable disease on radiotherapy plus ipilimumab.

CDR3 sequence: CASSLETGILNTEAFF. For the CDR3, the DNA is TGTGCCAGCAGCCTAGAGACAGGAATCCTCAACACTGAAGCTTTCTTT. The chain combines TRBV5-8 with TRBJ1-1, with D possibly matching TRBD1 (6 bases). The V end lost 4 bases, the J end lost 2 bases, and 18 bases lay between the germline ends. Germline lookup yields CDR1 SGHTS and CDR2 YDEGEE. The CDR3 is 16 amino acids.

This clone was seen a few times. The chain carries TRBV5-4 and TRBJ2-3; no firm D call. V lost 4 bases and J lost 0, with 6 bases in between. The CDR3 runs to 13 residues. From germline, CDR1 is SGHNT and CDR2 YYREEE (reference sequence). The CDR3 sequence is CASSDDSTDTQYF. The CDR3, as DNA: TGTGCCAGCAGCGATGACAGCACAGATACGCAGTATTTT.

This chain connects TRBV11-2 to TRBJ2-3; D is undetermined. V shed 1 base and J shed 5 bases, with 4 bases lying between them. Germline CDR1 reads SGHAT; CDR2 reads FQNNGV. The CDR3 totals 12 residues. The CDR3 here is CASSLGGDTQYF. CDR3 DNA sequence: TGTGCCAGCAGCTTAGGGGGAGATACGCAGTATTTT.

The chain recombines TRBV29-1 with TRBJ1-1; 9 bases agree with TRBD1. Trimming took 1 base from V and 1 from J; bases not matched to a gene: 7. The CDR3 is made up of 16 amino acids. Germline assignment: CDR1 SQVTM and CDR2 ANQGSEA. CDR3 amino acids: CSVEVPGDRENTEAFF. CDR3 sequence (DNA): TGCAGCGTTGAAGTTCCCGGGGACAGGGAGAACACTGAAGCTTTCTTT.

The chain carries TRBV5-1 and TRBJ2-1; D remains ambiguous. Trimming stripped 4 bases from V and 0 bases from J, with 14 bases between. The germline V gene has CDR1 SGHRS and CDR2 YFSETQ. This CDR3 spans 16 amino acids. CDR3 nucleotides: TGCGCCAGCAGCCTCCAGCTGACGAGCTCCTACAATGAGCAGTTCTTC. Encoded protein: CASSLQLTSSYNEQFF.

CDR3 coding DNA: TGCAGCGTTGAAAGCAGCTACTATGGCTACACCTTC. Translating it yields CSVESSYYGYTF. The chain combines TRBV29-1 with TRBJ1-2; no definite D call. The V and J ends lost 2 bases and 3 bases respectively, with 7 bases between them. Germline-derived CDR1 and CDR2 are SQVTM and ANQGSEA. The CDR3 sequence is 12 residues long.

The chain has TRBV19 and TRBJ2-7; a weak D match, TRBD1 (5 bases). V gave up 3 bases and J gave up 1 base, with 10 bases separating them. The CDR3 is made up of 14 amino acids. In germline, CDR1 is LNHDA, CDR2 SQIVND (reference sequence). CDR3 in DNA: TGTGCCAGTAGTATCGCCGCAGGGTCCTACGAGCAGTACTTC. Its translation is CASSIAAGSYEQYF.

This clone has only a few counts. The chain combines TRBV5-8 with TRBJ2-1; D may be TRBD2 (6 bases). This CDR3 is built from 14 residues. V shed 5 bases and J shed 4 bases, with 13 bases lying between them. Germline V lookup: CDR1 SGHTS, CDR2 YDEGEE. The CDR3: CASSEGLFYNEQFF. In DNA form, the CDR3 reads TGTGCCAGCAGTGAAGGACTATTTTACAATGAGCAGTTCTTC.

This chain links TRBV19 with TRBJ1-5; possibly TRBD1 for D (6 bases). CDR3 length equals 14 residues. Germline V gene sequence: CDR1 LNHDA, CDR2 SQIVND (reference sequence). Trimming took 9 bases from V and 2 from J, leaving 14 bases between them. CDR3 loop: CASTGAFGNQPQHF. CDR3 DNA sequence: TGTGCCAGCACGGGGGCGTTCGGCAATCAGCCCCAGCATTTT.

This clone was seen only a few times. This chain uses TRBV19 with TRBJ2-5; D is possibly TRBD1 (6 bases). CDR3 length equals 13 residues. Between the trimmed V and J ends, which lost 9 bases and 6 bases, there was a span of 17 bases. Germline V gives CDR1 LNHDA, CDR2 SQIVND (reference sequence). The CDR3 loop is CASRGGSGKTQYF. In DNA form, the CDR3 reads TGTGCCAGCAGAGGGGGTTCAGGAAAGACCCAGTACTTC. Variable domain in full (rest from reference TRBV19 and TRBJ2-5): DGGITQSPKYLFRKEGQNVTLSCEQNLNHDAMYWYRQDPGQGLRLIYYSQIVNDFQKGDIAEGYSVSREKKESFPLTVTSAQKNPTAFYLCASRGGSGKTQYFGPGTRLLVL.

The V and J genes are TRBV5-1 and TRBJ2-3; weak D call: TRBD2 (6 bases). The germline CDR1 and CDR2 sequences are SGHRS and YFSETQ. V lost 3 bases and J 2 bases, leaving 13 bases between the germline ends. This CDR3 has 15 amino acids. The DNA of the CDR3 is TGCGCCAGCAGCTCGGGGGAGACCTCCACAGATACGCAGTATTTT. Translation: CASSSGETSTDTQYF.

The rearrangement joins TRBV14 to TRBJ2-5; D is unresolved. This CDR3 is built from 15 residues. Germline V gene data show CDR1 as SGHDN and CDR2 as FVKESK. Trimming took 4 bases from V and 5 from J, leaving 17 bases between them. CDR3: CASSPVIAARETQYF. The CDR3 DNA reads TGTGCCAGCAGCCCCGTGATAGCAGCTCGTGAGACCCAGTACTTC.

This clone was seen a few times. The V and J genes are TRBV6-5 and TRBJ2-2, with a tentative D call TRBD2 (7 bases). CDR3 size: 14 residues. Trimming left V 6 bases short and J 3 bases short, with 11 bases between. Germline CDR1 and CDR2: MNHEY and SVGAGI. CDR3 nucleotide sequence: TGTGCCAGCAGGGGGGAGGGGGACACCGGGGAGCTGTTTTTT. As protein: CASRGEGDTGELFF.

The J gene is TRBJ1-2, the V gene TRBV28; no clear D gene. V dropped 5 bases and J dropped 8 bases, with 15 bases sitting between them. The germline gives CDR1 MDHEN, CDR2 SYDVKM. This CDR3 comprises 13 residues. In DNA, the CDR3 is TGTGCCAGCAGTCTCGGGCTCCTGGGAGGCTACACCTTC. Its protein is CASSLGLLGGYTF.

The rearrangement uses TRBV7-6 and TRBJ2-2; D gene unclear. Trimming removed 3 bases from V and 6 bases from J, with 8 bases in between. Germline CDR1 and CDR2: SGHVS and FNYEAQ. This CDR3 is built from 13 residues. The CDR3 is CASSFLGPGELFF. The CDR3 DNA reads as TGTGCCAGCAGCTTTTTGGGCCCCGGGGAGCTGTTTTTT.

The chain links TRBV7-9 to TRBJ1-4; tentatively, D is TRBD1 (6 bases). V dropped 3 bases and J dropped 0 bases, with 14 bases sitting between them. CDR1 is SEHNR and CDR2 is FQNEAQ in the germline V gene (reference sequence). The CDR3 totals 17 residues. In nucleotides, the CDR3 is TGTGCCAGCAGCTTCAGATTGGGACAATCAACTAATGAAAAACTGTTTTTT. Encoded protein: CASSFRLGQSTNEKLFF.

The V and J genes are TRBV29-1 and TRBJ1-2; D remains unclear. V was trimmed by 4 bases and J by 4 bases, leaving 13 bases between them. Germline CDR1 reads SQVTM; CDR2 reads ANQGSEA. The CDR3 contains 13 residues. The CDR3 spells CSVGPGLLYGYTF. The CDR3 nucleotides read TGCAGCGTTGGGCCAGGCCTTCTCTATGGCTACACCTTC.

The chain joins TRBV10-1 to TRBJ2-2, with D perhaps given as TRBD1 or TRBD2 (5 bases each). V was pared by 2 bases and J by 4 bases, with 8 bases between. The CDR3 covers 14 residues. CDR1 is WNHNN and CDR2 is SYGVQD in the germline V gene (reference sequence). The CDR3 nucleotides are TGCGCCAGCAGTGAGATGAGGGGCACCGGGGAGCTGTTTTTT. It specifies CASSEMRGTGELFF.

CDR3 region: CASSLYGESSYEQYF. The CDR3 DNA follows: TGCGCCAGCAGCTTGTACGGGGAAAGCTCCTACGAGCAGTACTTC. This rearrangement joins TRBV5-1 to TRBJ2-7, with a tentative D call TRBD2 (5 bases). Trimming took off 1 base at V and 0 bases at J, with 11 bases between the two ends. Germline lookup yields CDR1 SGHRS and CDR2 YFSETQ. CDR3 length: 15 residues.

V usage is TRBV9 and J usage is TRBJ1-2; no clear D. Per the germline V gene, CDR1 is SGDLS and CDR2 is YYNGEE. The germline V and J ends were trimmed by 7 bases and 5 bases, with 15 bases remaining between them. This CDR3 is 13 amino acids long. CDR3 region: CASAVEDRYGYTF. The CDR3 DNA reads TGTGCCAGCGCCGTAGAAGATCGTTATGGCTACACCTTC.

The chain is built from TRBV5-1 and TRBJ1-1, with 7 bases aligning to TRBD1. The ends lost 4 bases at V and 4 bases at J; junction bases unmatched: 4. The CDR3 is 13 residues long. From germline, CDR1 is SGHRS and CDR2 YFSETQ. CDR3 DNA: TGCGCCAGCAGCCCGGGGACAGTCACTGAAGCTTTCTTT. Protein: CASSPGTVTEAFF.

The chain combines TRBV28 with TRBJ1-1; D unresolved. V lost 5 bases and J lost 5, with 6 bases in between. The CDR3 sequence is 11 residues long. The V gene's germline CDR1 is MDHEN and CDR2 SYDVKM. CDR3 protein: CASSVRTEAFF. The DNA for the CDR3 is TGTGCCAGCAGTGTAAGAACTGAAGCTTTCTTT.

J is TRBJ2-2 and V is TRBV7-3; D not certain. The germline V gene encodes CDR1 SGHTA and CDR2 FQGTGA. The CDR3 contains 17 residues. V lost 5 bases, J lost 0 bases, and 16 bases lay in between. CDR3 nucleotide sequence: TGTGCCAGCAGCCTACCCCGACAAGACTCGAACACCGGGGAGCTGTTTTTT. Protein: CASSLPRQDSNTGELFF.